Sequencing of this T cell receptor (beta chain) was carried out in a study of blood T cell repertoires in COVID-19. Looking at the study overall: Sites across the United States, Italy and Spain contributed samples from acute and convalescent COVID-19. T cells, B-cell-depleted T cells, or PBMCs provided the cDNA or gDNA that served as material.

Method: immunoSEQ multiplex PCR; TCRdb's copy keeps in-frame clones and lacks some. The data contain around 140,000 clones, roughly 84% of them seen just once; the ten biggest clones take up about 1.5%. A few counts support this clone. Sequenced sample: peripheral blood. This sequence was found in a man in his 60s with acute or convalescent COVID-19.

CDR3 sequence (DNA): TGTGCCAGCAGCGGGGGACAGGGCATTAATCAGCCCCAGCATTTT. This encodes CASSGGQGINQPQHF. The V call is TRBV2, the J call TRBJ1-5; TRBD1 matches at 9 bases. Per the germline V gene, CDR1 is SNHLY and CDR2 is FYNNEI. Trimming removed 6 bases from V and 4 bases from J; junction bases left unmatched: 7. CDR3 length: 15 residues.